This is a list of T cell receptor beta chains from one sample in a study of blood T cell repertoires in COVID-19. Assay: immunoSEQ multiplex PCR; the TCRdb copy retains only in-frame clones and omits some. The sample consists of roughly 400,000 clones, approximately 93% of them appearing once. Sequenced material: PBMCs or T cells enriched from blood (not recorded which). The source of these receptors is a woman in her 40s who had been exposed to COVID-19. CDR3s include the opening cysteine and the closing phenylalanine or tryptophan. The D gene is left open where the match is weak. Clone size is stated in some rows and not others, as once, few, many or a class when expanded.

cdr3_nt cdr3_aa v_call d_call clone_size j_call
TGTGCCAGCAGTTCCCGGGACAGGGGTAGCTATGGCTACACCTTC CASSSRDRGSYGYTF TRBV6-5 TRBD1 - TRBJ1-2
TGTGCCTGGAGTGGGACAGGGGGCCTATACGAGCAGTACTTC CAWSGTGGLYEQYF TRBV30 TRBD1 - TRBJ2-7
TGTGCCAGCAGCCCCAGGGGGCTATACAATGAGCAGTTCTTC CASSPRGLYNEQFF TRBV6-5 TRBD1 - TRBJ2-1
TGTGCCAGCAGCCATGGACAGGGAGGGGGCTACACCTTC CASSHGQGGGYTF TRBV7-3 TRBD1 - TRBJ1-2
TGTGCCAGCAGTTCCAGGGGGCAAGGCATTCAGTACTTC CASSSRGQGIQYF TRBV7-2 TRBD1 few TRBJ2-4
TGTGCCAGTAGTGAGGGGGGGCGGAGAGGTCAGCCCCAGCATTTT CASSEGGRRGQPQHF TRBV19 - - TRBJ1-5
TGTGCCAGCAGCCAAGATAGGGGACAGGCCCAGGACGAGCAGTACTTC CASSQDRGQAQDEQYF TRBV3-1/TRBV3-2 TRBD1 - TRBJ2-7
TGTGCCAGCAGCCGAAGACTAGCGGGATGGAGGGAGACCCAGTACTTC CASSRRLAGWRETQYF TRBV7-9 TRBD2 once TRBJ2-5
TGTGCCAGCAGTGAATACAGGGGTAGCGAGCAGTACTTC CASSEYRGSEQYF TRBV6-4 TRBD1 - TRBJ2-7
TGTGCCAGTAGTAGGGGGACAGTTTATCGCTCTGGGGCCAACGTCCTGACTTTC CASSRGTVYRSGANVLTF TRBV19 TRBD1 - TRBJ2-6
TGTGCCAGCAGCTTGGGACTAGCGGGAGCGGGTGAGCAGTACTTC CASSLGLAGAGEQYF TRBV5-4 TRBD2 - TRBJ2-7
TGCGCCAGCAGCATCGGACTAGGGGGACTTACTAACAATGAGCAGTTCTTC CASSIGLGGLTNNEQFF TRBV5-1 - - TRBJ2-1
TGTGCCAGCAGTGAAGCGCCCCTTAGCGGTGGAGGGCGCAATACGCAGTATTTT CASSEAPLSGGGRNTQYF TRBV6-1 - - TRBJ2-3
TGTGCCAGCAGCCTGAGAAAATTGGGGACTAGCGGGAGGGGGAACGAGCAGTACTTC CASSLRKLGTSGRGNEQYF TRBV7-3 TRBD2 - TRBJ2-7
TGTGCCAGCTCACATAACTCTGGGGCCAACGTCCTGACTTTC CASSHNSGANVLTF TRBV18 - - TRBJ2-6
TGTGCCAGCTCACCAACAGGGGATGGCACTGAAGCTTTCTTT CASSPTGDGTEAFF TRBV18 TRBD1 - TRBJ1-1
TGTGCCAGCAGCCTCAAAGGGGGGGGCCCAGATACGCAGTATTTT CASSLKGGGPDTQYF TRBV2 - - TRBJ2-3
TGTGCCAGCCTCGACAGGGGGCGAACCGGGGAGCTGTTTTTT CASLDRGRTGELFF TRBV27 TRBD1 - TRBJ2-2
TGTGCCAGCAGCATAGGACAGGGGGGAGGTGGAGAGACCCAGTACTTC CASSIGQGGGGETQYF TRBV9 TRBD1 - TRBJ2-5
TGTGCCAGCAGCCAGGGTCAGAACACTGAAGCTTTCTTT CASSQGQNTEAFF TRBV7-3 - - TRBJ1-1
TGTGCCAGCAGTCGACAGGGAAGCTACAATGAGCAGTTCTTC CASSRQGSYNEQFF TRBV25-1 TRBD1 - TRBJ2-1
TGCAGCGTTGAATGGAGGCAGGGGAACTATGGCTACACCTTC CSVEWRQGNYGYTF TRBV29-1 - many TRBJ1-2